A single sample gave rise to the 6 T cell receptor beta chains below, sequenced in a study of T cells in localized non-small cell lung cancer. The table came from immunoSEQ multiplex PCR; TCRdb's copy has only in-frame clones and leaves some out. The profile shows tens of thousands of clones, about 88% of them singletons. Sequenced here: peripheral blood, sampled before any cancer treatment. These receptors all stem from a male donor older than 55 with stage I squamous cell lung carcinoma.

V and J are TRBV20-1 and TRBJ2-5, with D possibly TRBD2 on 6 matching bases. Germline V gives CDR1 DFQATT, CDR2 SNEGSKA (reference sequence). V was pared by 7 bases and J by 5 bases, with 8 bases between. The CDR3 consists of 10 residues. The CDR3 nucleotides are TGCAGTGTAGGGAGGGAGACCCAGTACTTC. It translates to CSVGRETQYF.

This clone was observed a handful of times. V usage is TRBV30 and J usage is TRBJ1-1; tentatively, D is TRBD1 (6 bases). Trimming took off 0 bases at V and 4 bases at J, with 15 bases between the two ends. The CDR3 has 15 amino acids. The germline CDR1 and CDR2 sequences are GTSNPN and SVGIG (reference sequence). The CDR3 DNA reads TGTGCCTGGAGTGTAAAGGGCAGGGGTGGCACTGAAGCTTTCTTT. It translates to CAWSVKGRGGTEAFF.

There are a few counts of this clone. The genes are TRBV27 and TRBJ2-7, with D perhaps matching TRBD2 (5 bases). Germline V CDR1 and CDR2: MNHEY, SMNVEV (reference sequence). V was shortened by 5 bases and J by 3 bases, with 5 bases between the two germline ends. The CDR3 loop spans 11 amino acids. CDR3 protein: CASSEGYEQYF. Here the CDR3 DNA reads TGTGCCAGCAGTGAGGGCTACGAGCAGTACTTC.

This clone has just a few counts. The J gene is TRBJ2-1, the V gene TRBV5-5; possible D gene TRBD1, 7 bases. V dropped 2 bases and J dropped 1 base, with 13 bases sitting between them. Germline values: CDR1 SGHKS, CDR2 YYEKEE (reference sequence). The CDR3 contains 16 residues. The CDR3 sequence is CASSFQGDLSYNEQFF. In nucleotides, the CDR3 is TGTGCCAGCAGCTTCCAGGGGGACTTATCCTACAATGAGCAGTTCTTC.

The chain combines TRBV10-3 with TRBJ2-1; D remains unclear. V was clipped by 3 bases and J by 2 bases, with 17 bases between them. Per germline, CDR1 ENHRY and CDR2 SYGVKD. The CDR3 covers 17 residues. The CDR3 DNA sequence: TGTGCCATCAGTGAATCTGGACGCTCCTACACCTACAATGAGCAGTTCTTC. Translation: CAISESGRSYTYNEQFF.

This chain joins TRBV19 and TRBJ2-5, with 7 bases identical to TRBD2. The V gene's germline CDR1 is LNHDA and CDR2 SQIVND (reference sequence). CDR3 length: 16 residues. V trimming: 6 bases; J trimming: 5 bases; junction bases outside the gene matches: 15. The CDR3 nucleotides are TGTGCCAGTAGCCAGATTCTTGGGACTACCTTGGAGACCCAGTACTTC. Amino acids: CASSQILGTTLETQYF.